This TCR beta chain was captured by sequencing in a study of T cells in Graves' hyperthyroidism and ophthalmopathy. TCR beta CDR3 regions were amplified from RNA. The HTBI primer set was used in a first-round RT-PCR of the TCR CDR3. TCRdb re-called the multiplex PCR reads with MiXCR, one entry per CDR3 protein. The data hold some 760,000 distinct CDR3 sequences, with less than 15% observed a single time. The germline gives CDR1 LGHDT, CDR2 YNNKEL (reference sequence). Trimming left V 0 bases short and J 1 base short, with 12 bases between. This CDR3 is 16 amino acids long. This clonotype was seen repeatedly, ten times or more.

The chain joins TRBV3-1 to TRBJ1-1; possible D gene TRBD1, 6 bases. The receptor was isolated from a young woman with Graves' hyperthyroidism. Specimen: blood. CDR3 loop: CASSQDSTGWNTEAFF. In DNA form, the CDR3 reads TGTGCCAGCAGCCAAGATTCGACAGGATGGAACACTGAAGCTTTCTTT.